This section outlines one T cell receptor (beta chain) sequence together with its context. The antigen remains undetermined. Sequencing was performed with immunoSEQ multiplex PCR; in TCRdb, only in-frame clones are kept and a portion is missing. The sample shows some 100,000 clones, approximately 91% of them seen only once. The data were obtained in a study of OX40 agonist ivuxolimab in advanced cancers. Study at large: The drug used for patients, ivuxolimab, was an agonistic anti-OX40 (CD134) antibody.

Overall study results and limits: The investigators did not determine what antigen specificity the expanded peripheral T cells had.

Germline CDR1 reads KGHSH; CDR2 reads LQKENI. There are 14 residues in the CDR3. Trimming took off 3 bases at V and 7 bases at J, with 13 bases between the two ends. The clonotype was recovered from an adult with an advanced solid tumor such as melanoma, head and neck, liver or kidney cancer. The material sequenced was CD4+ or CD8+ T cells sorted from blood, taken in a trial of the OX40 agonist ivuxolimab. This chain connects TRBV18 to TRBJ1-5, with D uncertain. The CDR3 coding sequence is TGTGCCAGCTCACCTCTGGAGGGCGTCCAGCCCCAGCATTTT. Translated, it gives CASSPLEGVQPQHF.